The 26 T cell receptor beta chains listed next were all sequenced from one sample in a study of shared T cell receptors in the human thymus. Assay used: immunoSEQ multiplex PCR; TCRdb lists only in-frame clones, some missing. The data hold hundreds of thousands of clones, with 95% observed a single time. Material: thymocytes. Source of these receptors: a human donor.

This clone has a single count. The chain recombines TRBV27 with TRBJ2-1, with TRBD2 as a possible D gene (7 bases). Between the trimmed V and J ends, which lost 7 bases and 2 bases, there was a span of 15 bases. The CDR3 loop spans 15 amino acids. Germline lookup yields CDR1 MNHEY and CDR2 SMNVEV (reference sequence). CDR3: CASTLGGPAYNEQFF. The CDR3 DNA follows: TGTGCCAGCACCCTGGGGGGGCCTGCCTACAATGAGCAGTTCTTC.

The CDR3 region has the DNA TGTGCCAGCAGTCACCGCAAAGGCGCCGGGGAGCTGTTTTTT. The encoded protein is CASSHRKGAGELFF. V gene TRBV5-4 combines with J gene TRBJ2-2; D remains unclear. Trimming removed 5 bases from V and 6 bases from J, with 14 bases in between. The CDR3 has 14 residues. Germline V gene lookup returns CDR1 SGHNT and CDR2 YYREEE (reference sequence).

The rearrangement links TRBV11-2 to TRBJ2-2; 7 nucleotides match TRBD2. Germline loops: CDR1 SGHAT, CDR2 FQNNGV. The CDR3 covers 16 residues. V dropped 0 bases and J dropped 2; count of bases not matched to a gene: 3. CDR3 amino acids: CASSLDGGRNTGELFF. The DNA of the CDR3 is TGTGCCAGCAGCTTAGATGGCGGGAGAAACACCGGGGAGCTGTTTTTT.

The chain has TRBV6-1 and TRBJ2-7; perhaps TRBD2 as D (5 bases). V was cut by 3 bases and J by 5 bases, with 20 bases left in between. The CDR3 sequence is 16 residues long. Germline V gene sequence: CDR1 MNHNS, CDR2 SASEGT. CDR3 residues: CASSDHSDGVIHEQYF. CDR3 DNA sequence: TGTGCCAGCAGTGACCACTCGGACGGGGTAATTCACGAGCAGTACTTC.

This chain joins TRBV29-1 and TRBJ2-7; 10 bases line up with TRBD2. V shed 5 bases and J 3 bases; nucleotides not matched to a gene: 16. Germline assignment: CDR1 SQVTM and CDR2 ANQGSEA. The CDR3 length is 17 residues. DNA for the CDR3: TGCAGCGTTCTTGTTACTAGCGGGACGCAAAACAACTACGAGCAGTACTTC. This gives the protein CSVLVTSGTQNNYEQYF.

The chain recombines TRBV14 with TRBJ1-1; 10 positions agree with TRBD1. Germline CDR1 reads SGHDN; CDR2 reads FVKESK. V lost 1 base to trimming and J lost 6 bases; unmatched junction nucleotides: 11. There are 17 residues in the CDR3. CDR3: CASSQGPDMTGGSEAFF. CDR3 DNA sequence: TGTGCCAGCAGCCAAGGGCCGGACATGACAGGGGGCTCTGAAGCTTTCTTT.

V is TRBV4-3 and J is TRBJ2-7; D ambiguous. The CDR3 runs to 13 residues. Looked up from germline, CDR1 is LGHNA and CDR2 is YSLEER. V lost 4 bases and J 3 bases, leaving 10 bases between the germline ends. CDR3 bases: TGCGCCAGCAGCCCTCGGCCTAACTACGAGCAGTACTTC. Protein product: CASSPRPNYEQYF.

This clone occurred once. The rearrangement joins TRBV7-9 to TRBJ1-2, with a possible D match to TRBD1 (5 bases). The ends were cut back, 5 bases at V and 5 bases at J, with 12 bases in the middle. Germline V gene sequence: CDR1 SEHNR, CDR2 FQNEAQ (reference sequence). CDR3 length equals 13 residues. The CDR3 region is CASSPREGYGYTF. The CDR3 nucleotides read TGTGCCAGCAGCCCCAGGGAGGGGTATGGCTACACCTTC. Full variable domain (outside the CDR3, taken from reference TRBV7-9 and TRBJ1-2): DTGVSQNPRHKITKRGQNVTFRCDPISEHNRLYWYRQTLGQGPEFLTYFQNEAQLEKSRLLSDRFSAERPKGSFSTLEIQRTEQGDSAMYLCASSPREGYGYTFGSGTRLTVV.

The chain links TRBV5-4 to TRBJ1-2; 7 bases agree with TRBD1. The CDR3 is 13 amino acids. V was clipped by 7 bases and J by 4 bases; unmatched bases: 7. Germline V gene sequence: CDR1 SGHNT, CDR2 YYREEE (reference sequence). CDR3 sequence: CASFPRGFYGYTF. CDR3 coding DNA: TGTGCCAGCTTTCCCAGGGGGTTCTATGGCTACACCTTC.

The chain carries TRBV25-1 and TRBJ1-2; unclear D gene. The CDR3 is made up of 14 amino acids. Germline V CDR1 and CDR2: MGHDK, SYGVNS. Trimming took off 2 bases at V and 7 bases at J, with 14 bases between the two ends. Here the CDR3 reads CASSEQSSRSGYTF. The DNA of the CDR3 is TGTGCCAGCAGTGAACAGAGCAGCAGAAGTGGCTACACCTTC.

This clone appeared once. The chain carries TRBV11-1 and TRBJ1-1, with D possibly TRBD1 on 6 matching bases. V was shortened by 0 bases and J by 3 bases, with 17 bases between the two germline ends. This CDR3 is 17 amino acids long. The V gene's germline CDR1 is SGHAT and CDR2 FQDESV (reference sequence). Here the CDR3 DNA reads TGTGCCAGCAGCTTAGCCAGGGGAATCGGGAGTGACACTGAAGCTTTCTTT. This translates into CASSLARGIGSDTEAFF.

CDR3 sequence reads: CASSEQGPTYEQYF. The CDR3 region has the DNA TGTGCCAGCAGTGAACAGGGCCCTACCTACGAGCAGTACTTC. V usage is TRBV6-1 and J usage is TRBJ2-7; tentatively, D is TRBD1 (5 bases). Between the trimmed V and J ends, which lost 2 bases and 2 bases, there was a span of 10 bases. Germline assignment: CDR1 MNHNS and CDR2 SASEGT. CDR3 length: 14 residues.

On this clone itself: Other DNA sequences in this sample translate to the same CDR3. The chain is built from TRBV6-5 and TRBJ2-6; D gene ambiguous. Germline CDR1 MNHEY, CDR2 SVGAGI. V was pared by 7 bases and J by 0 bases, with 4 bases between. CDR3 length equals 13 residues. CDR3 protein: CASTNSGANVLTF. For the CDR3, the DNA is TGTGCCAGCACGAACTCTGGGGCCAACGTCCTGACTTTC.

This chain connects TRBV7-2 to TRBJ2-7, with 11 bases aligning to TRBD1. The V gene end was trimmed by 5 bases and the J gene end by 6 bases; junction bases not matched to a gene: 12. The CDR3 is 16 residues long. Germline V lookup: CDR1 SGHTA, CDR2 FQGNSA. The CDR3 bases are TGTGCCAGCAGCCGATGGACAGGGGGCGATCGGGGCGAGCAGTACTTC. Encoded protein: CASSRWTGGDRGEQYF.

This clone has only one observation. The CDR3 reads CASRPSSYEQYF. In DNA form, the CDR3 reads TGTGCCAGCAGACCTAGTTCCTACGAGCAGTACTTC. The chain employs TRBV28 and TRBJ2-5; no reliable D call. Judging by the DNA end, TRBJ2-7 fits better; the J call may be wrong. There are 12 residues in the CDR3. Germline V gene lookup returns CDR1 MDHEN and CDR2 SYDVKM.

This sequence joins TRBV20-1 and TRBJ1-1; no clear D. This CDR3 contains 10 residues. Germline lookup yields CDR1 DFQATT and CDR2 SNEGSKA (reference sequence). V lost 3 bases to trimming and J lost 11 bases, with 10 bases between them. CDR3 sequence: CSARSKSAFF. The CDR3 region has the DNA TGCAGTGCTAGGTCAAAGTCGGCTTTCTTT.

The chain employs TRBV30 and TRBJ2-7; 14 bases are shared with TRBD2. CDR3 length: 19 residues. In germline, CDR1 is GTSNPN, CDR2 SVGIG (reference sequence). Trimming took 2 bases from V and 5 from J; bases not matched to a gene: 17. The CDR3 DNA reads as TGTGCCTGGAGTAACGTCGATACCGGGACTAGCGGGAGAGGGGACGAGCAGTACTTC. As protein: CAWSNVDTGTSGRGDEQYF.

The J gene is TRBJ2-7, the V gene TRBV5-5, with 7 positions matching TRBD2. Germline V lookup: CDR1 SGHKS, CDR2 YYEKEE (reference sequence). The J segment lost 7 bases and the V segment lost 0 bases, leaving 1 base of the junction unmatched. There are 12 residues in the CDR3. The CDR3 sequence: CASSLAGGEQYF. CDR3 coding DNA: TGTGCCAGCAGCTTGGCCGGGGGGGAGCAGTACTTC.

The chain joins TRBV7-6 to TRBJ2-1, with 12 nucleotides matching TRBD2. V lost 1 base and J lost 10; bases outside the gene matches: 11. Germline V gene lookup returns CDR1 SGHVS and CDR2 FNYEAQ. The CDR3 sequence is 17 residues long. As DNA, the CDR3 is TGTGCCAGCAGCTTAGTAGTTCTAGCGGGAGGGTCGGGCGAGCAGTTCTTC. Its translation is CASSLVVLAGGSGEQFF.

DNA of the CDR3: TGTGCCAGCAGCTCGGCCGGACTAGCGGGACGCCTGGAGCAGTACTTC. As protein: CASSSAGLAGRLEQYF. The gene calls are TRBV5-4 and TRBJ2-7; 12 bases map to TRBD2. V shed 3 bases and J 7 bases; nucleotides not matched to a gene: 11. The CDR3 runs 16 residues. CDR1 and CDR2 from the germline V gene are SGHNT and YYREEE (reference sequence).

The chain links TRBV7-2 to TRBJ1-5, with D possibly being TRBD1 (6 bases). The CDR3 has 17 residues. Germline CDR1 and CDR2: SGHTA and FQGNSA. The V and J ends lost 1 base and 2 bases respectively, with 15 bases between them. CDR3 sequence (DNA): TGTGCCAGCAGCTTAGTTGCGGGCAGGGGAGGCAATCAGCCCCAGCATTTT. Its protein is CASSLVAGRGGNQPQHF.

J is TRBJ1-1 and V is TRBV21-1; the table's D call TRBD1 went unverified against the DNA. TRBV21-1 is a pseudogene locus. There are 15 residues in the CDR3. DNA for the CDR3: TGTGCCAGCAGCAAACGGGGAACAGGGGGCACTGAAGCTTTCTTT. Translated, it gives CASSKRGTGGTEAFF.

CDR3 sequence: CASSPLTGWNTEAFF. The CDR3 bases are TGTGCCAGCAGTCCCCTGACAGGGTGGAACACTGAAGCTTTCTTT. The J gene is TRBJ1-1, the V gene TRBV27; TRBD1 matches 7 bases. CDR3 size: 15 residues. Germline V lookup: CDR1 MNHEY, CDR2 SMNVEV (reference sequence). Trimming cost V 5 bases and J 1 base; bases outside gene matches: 7.

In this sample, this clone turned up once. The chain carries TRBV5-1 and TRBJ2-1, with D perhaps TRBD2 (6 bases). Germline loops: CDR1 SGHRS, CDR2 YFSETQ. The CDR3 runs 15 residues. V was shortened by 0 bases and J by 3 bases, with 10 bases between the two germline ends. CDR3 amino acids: CASSLAGAGYNEQFF. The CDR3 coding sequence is TGCGCCAGCAGCTTGGCCGGAGCGGGCTACAATGAGCAGTTCTTC. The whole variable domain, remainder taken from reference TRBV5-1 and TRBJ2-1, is KAGVTQTPRYLIKTRGQQVTLSCSPISGHRSVSWYQQTPGQGLQFLFEYFSETQRNKGNFPGRFSGRQFSNSRSEMNVSTLELGDSALYLCASSLAGAGYNEQFFGPGTRLTVL.

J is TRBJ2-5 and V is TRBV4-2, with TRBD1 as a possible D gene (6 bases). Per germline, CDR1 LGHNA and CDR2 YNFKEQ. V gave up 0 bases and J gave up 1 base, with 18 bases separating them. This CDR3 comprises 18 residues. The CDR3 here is CASSQDRVPGAFQETQYF. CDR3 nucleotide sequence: TGTGCCAGCAGCCAAGATCGAGTACCAGGGGCATTCCAAGAGACCCAGTACTTC.

The DNA for the CDR3 is TGTGCCAGCAGCCAAGCGCGGGACAGGGCCCACTACGAGCAGTACTTC. Its protein product is CASSQARDRAHYEQYF. This chain joins TRBV4-2 and TRBJ2-7; 9 nucleotides align to TRBD1. CDR1 and CDR2 (germline): LGHNA, YNFKEQ. This CDR3 contains 16 residues. With 1 base clipped from V and 3 bases from J, the junction kept 7 bases outside the gene matches.